Shown below are 13 T cell receptor beta chains from a single sample sequenced in a study of PD-L1 blockade in urothelial cancer. Produced via immunoSEQ multiplex PCR; TCRdb's table is partial and in-frame only. Among 30,000 to 45,000 clones listed, around 82% were seen once. The sample in question was PBMCs, obtained around atezolizumab (anti-PD-L1) treatment. Receptor source: a man aged 55 to 70 with urothelial cancer.

This sequence joins TRBV28 and TRBJ1-2, with 12 bases matching TRBD1. Germline loops: CDR1 MDHEN, CDR2 SYDVKM. V shed 2 bases, J shed 7 bases, and the junction held 2 bases outside the gene matches. The CDR3 sequence is 14 residues long. This chain's CDR3 is CASSLGTGGFGYTF. CDR3 coding DNA: TGTGCCAGCAGTTTAGGGACAGGGGGCTTTGGCTACACCTTC.

This chain uses TRBV7-2 with TRBJ2-1, with a possible D match to TRBD1 (6 bases). The CDR3 covers 15 residues. The ends were cut back, 5 bases at V and 0 bases at J, with 11 bases in the middle. CDR1 and CDR2 (germline): SGHTA, FQGNSA. CDR3 sequence (DNA): TGTGCCAGCAGCGCCCGGACAGCCTCCTACAATGAGCAGTTCTTC. Residues: CASSARTASYNEQFF.

The V gene is TRBV9, the J gene TRBJ1-6, with 7 nucleotides matching TRBD1. Germline CDR1 SGDLS, CDR2 YYNGEE. Trimming took 0 bases from V and 9 from J; bases not matched to a gene: 3. CDR3 size: 14 residues. The DNA of the CDR3 is TGTGCCAGCAGCGTAGGGCAGGGGGTTTCACCCCTCCACTTT. Its translation is CASSVGQGVSPLHF.

In its sample, this clone was seen a few times. The chain joins TRBV5-4 to TRBJ2-3; 10 bases map to TRBD1. V shed 5 bases, J shed 4 bases, and the junction held 10 bases outside the gene matches. Germline CDR1 reads SGHNT; CDR2 reads YYREEE (reference sequence). This CDR3 has 16 amino acids. The CDR3 DNA is TGTGCCAGCAGACGAACCGGGACAGGGGACGCAGATACGCAGTATTTT. Its translation is CASRRTGTGDADTQYF.

The chain joins TRBV7-8 to TRBJ1-1; TRBD1 aligns across 8 bases. The CDR3 has 15 residues. V lost 1 base and J lost 5; bases outside the gene matches: 6. In germline, CDR1 is SGHVS, CDR2 FQNEAQ. The CDR3 spells CASSLGAGGSTEAFF. CDR3 bases: TGTGCCAGCAGCTTAGGGGCAGGGGGCAGTACTGAAGCTTTCTTT.

V usage is TRBV5-1 and J usage is TRBJ2-5; 7 bases agree with TRBD2. CDR1 SGHRS and CDR2 YFSETQ come from the germline V gene. The V and J ends lost 3 bases and 2 bases, in that order; junction bases with no gene match: 7. This CDR3 contains 15 residues. The CDR3 loop reads CASSSAGNRQETQYF. The CDR3 nucleotides are TGCGCCAGCAGCTCAGCGGGGAACCGACAAGAGACCCAGTACTTC.

The chain employs TRBV2 and TRBJ2-5, with 8 bases fitting TRBD1. Germline V gene lookup returns CDR1 SNHLY and CDR2 FYNNEI. The CDR3 has 14 residues. With V trimmed by 3 bases and J by 5 bases, 5 bases remained unmatched. In DNA form, the CDR3 reads TGTGCCAGCAGTGAGCAGGGGGCCAGGGAGACCCAGTACTTC. Its protein is CASSEQGARETQYF.

CDR3 nucleotide sequence: TGTGCCAGCAGCTTGTGGGCAGGGGTGGCTGAAGCTTTCTTT. Its translation is CASSLWAGVAEAFF. The chain carries TRBV5-4 and TRBJ1-1, with D possibly matching TRBD1 (6 bases). Germline CDR1 is SGHNT and CDR2 is YYREEE (reference sequence). The CDR3 runs to 14 residues. Trimming pared 1 base from V and 6 bases from J, leaving 13 bases between. Using reference TRBV5-4 and TRBJ1-1 for the parts outside the CDR3, the full variable domain is ETGVTQSPTHLIKTRGQQVTLRCSSQSGHNTVSWYQQALGQGPQFIFQYYREEENGRGNFPPRFSGLQFPNYSSELNVNALELDDSALYLCASSLWAGVAEAFFGQGTRLTVV.

The rearrangement uses TRBV18 and TRBJ1-5, with 7 positions matching TRBD1. CDR1 is KGHSH, CDR2 LQKENI, per germline. There are 14 residues in the CDR3. Unmatched junction bases numbered 7, after V lost 5 bases and J lost 6 bases. CDR3 sequence reads: CASSETGAPQPQHF. CDR3 sequence (DNA): TGTGCCAGCTCAGAAACAGGGGCCCCTCAGCCCCAGCATTTT.

A note on this clone: An end of the junction does not agree with germline; a read error may underlie this. The rearrangement links TRBV7-7 to TRBJ2-2; a possible D gene is TRBD2 (5 bases). The germline V gene has CDR1 SSHAT and CDR2 FNYEAQ (reference sequence). The CDR3 is 14 amino acids. Here the CDR3 DNA reads TGTGCTAGCAGCTCGACACTAGTATTCGGGGAGCTGTTTTTT. Translating it yields CASSSTLVFGELFF.

The chain links TRBV6-5 to TRBJ1-2; 8 bases agree with TRBD1. The V and J ends lost 7 bases and 6 bases, in that order; junction bases with no gene match: 13. Germline CDR1 MNHEY, CDR2 SVGAGI. This CDR3 has 15 amino acids. The CDR3 reads CASKRQGLKSDGYTF. CDR3 bases: TGTGCCAGCAAGAGACAGGGGCTTAAATCGGATGGCTACACCTTC.

This chain joins TRBV9 and TRBJ2-3, with 7 bases aligning to TRBD2. In germline, CDR1 is SGDLS, CDR2 YYNGEE. The trim removed 0 bases at V and 2 bases at J, leaving 6 bases unmatched. CDR3 length equals 16 residues. Here the CDR3 DNA reads TGTGCCAGCAGCGTAGGAGACGGGAGGCTCACAGATACGCAGTATTTT. Protein: CASSVGDGRLTDTQYF.

The chain employs TRBV6-1 and TRBJ1-5, with TRBD1 as a possible D gene (5 bases). The CDR3 is made up of 12 amino acids. Germline CDR1 is MNHNS and CDR2 is SASEGT. V lost 10 bases and J 4 bases, leaving 11 bases between the germline ends. DNA of the CDR3: TGTGCCATTGGGGAGGGGAATCAGCCCCAGCATTTT. As protein: CAIGEGNQPQHF.